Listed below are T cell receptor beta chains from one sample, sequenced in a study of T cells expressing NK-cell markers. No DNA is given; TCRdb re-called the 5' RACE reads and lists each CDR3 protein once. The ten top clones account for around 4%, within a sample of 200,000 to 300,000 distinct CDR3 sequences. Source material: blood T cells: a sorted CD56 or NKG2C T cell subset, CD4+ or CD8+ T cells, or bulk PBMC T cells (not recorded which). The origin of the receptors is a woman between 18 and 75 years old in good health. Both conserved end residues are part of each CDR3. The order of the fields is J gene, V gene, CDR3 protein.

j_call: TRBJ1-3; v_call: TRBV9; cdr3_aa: CASSVGNTIYF
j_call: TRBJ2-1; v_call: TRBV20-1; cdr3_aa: CSARDPGTGGSEQFF
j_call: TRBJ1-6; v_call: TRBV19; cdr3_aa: CASSIGGASGSPLHF
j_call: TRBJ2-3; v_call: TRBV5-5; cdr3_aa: CASSPVAGGGADTQYF
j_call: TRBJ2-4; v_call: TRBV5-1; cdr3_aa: CASSLEGFIAKNIQYF
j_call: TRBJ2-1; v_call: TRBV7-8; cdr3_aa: CASTRDVHRGSLSNEQFF
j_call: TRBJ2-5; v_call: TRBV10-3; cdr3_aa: CAISGLTPETQYF
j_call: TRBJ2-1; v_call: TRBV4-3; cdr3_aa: CASSQDRGPGQGLGGEQFF
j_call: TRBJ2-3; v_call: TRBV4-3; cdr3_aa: CASSQDRREGPGDTQYF
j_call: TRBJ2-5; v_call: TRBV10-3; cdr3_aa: CAISGSGTGQWGETQYF
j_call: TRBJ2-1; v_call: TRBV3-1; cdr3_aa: CASSHGRVSYNEQFF
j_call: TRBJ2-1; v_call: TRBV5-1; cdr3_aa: CASSLGSGTGAYNEQFF
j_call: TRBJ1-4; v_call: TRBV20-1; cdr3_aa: CSVRNRDRGNEKLFF